This T cell receptor beta chain was recovered during a study of cytomegalovirus exposure and HLA in healthy donors. This CDR3 comprises 13 residues. Trimming removed 4 bases at V and 0 bases at J, with 6 bases between. The germline gives CDR1 KGHSH, CDR2 LQKENI. This clone was seen once. No antigen is known for it. Use of 60 Vbeta and 13 Jbeta primers characterized the PCR. The method was immunoSEQ multiplex PCR; TCRdb's version includes in-frame clones alone and lacks a portion of them. Of fewer than 45,000 clones in the sample, 90% were seen once. Study-wide points: For TCR beta chains, V- and J-gene trimming was later linked to a missense DCLRE1C variant. It was reportedly the case that the classifier diagnosed cytomegalovirus status with high specificity and sensitivity.

V usage is TRBV18 and J usage is TRBJ1-1, with D perhaps matching TRBD1 (5 bases). The sequenced sample was PBMCs. The receptor was derived from a woman aged 18-35 years in good health and CMV-seronegative. This chain's CDR3 is CASSRGMNTEAFF. CDR3 DNA sequence: TGTGCCAGCTCACGGGGCATGAACACTGAAGCTTTCTTT.